This TCR beta chain originates from a study of T cells in Graves' hyperthyroidism and ophthalmopathy. The length of the CDR3 is 17 residues. Germline V gives CDR1 MNHEY, CDR2 SVGAGI. J gave up 5 bases and V 4 bases, and 12 bases lay outside the gene matches. Template material for amplifying TCR beta CDR3 regions consisted of RNA transcripts. HTBI primers drove first-round RT-PCR of the TCR CDR3. TCRdb reanalysed the multiplex PCR reads using MiXCR and keeps one entry per CDR3 protein. This table has about 350,000 distinct CDR3 sequences, roughly 13% appearing once. This clonotype appeared many times. The specimen was blood. The rearrangement uses TRBV6-5 and TRBJ2-5; TRBD2 matches at 11 bases. This clonotype was obtained from a woman aged 40 to 50 with Graves' ophthalmopathy. CDR3 loop: CASSSPSSGRAFETQYF. The DNA of the CDR3 is TGTGCCAGCAGTTCCCCGAGTAGCGGGAGGGCCTTTGAGACCCAGTACTTC.